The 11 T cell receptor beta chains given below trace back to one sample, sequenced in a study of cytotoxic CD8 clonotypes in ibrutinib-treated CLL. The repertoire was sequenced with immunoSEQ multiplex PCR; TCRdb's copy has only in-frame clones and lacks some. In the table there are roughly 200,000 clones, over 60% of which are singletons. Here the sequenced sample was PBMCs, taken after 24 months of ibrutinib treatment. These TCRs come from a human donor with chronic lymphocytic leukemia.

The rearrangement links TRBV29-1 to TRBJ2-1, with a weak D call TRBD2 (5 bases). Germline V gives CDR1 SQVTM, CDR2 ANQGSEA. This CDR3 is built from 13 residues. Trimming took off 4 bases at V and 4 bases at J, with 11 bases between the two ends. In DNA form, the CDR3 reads TGCAGCGTTGTCGACGGGGTTTACAATGAGCAGTTCTTC. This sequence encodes CSVVDGVYNEQFF.

The chain's CDR3 is CATSRAAGFYEQYF. The CDR3, as DNA: TGTGCCACCAGCAGAGCTGCGGGATTCTACGAGCAGTACTTC. J is TRBJ2-7 and V is TRBV15; tentative D call: TRBD2 (6 bases). The CDR3 length is 14 residues. CDR1 is LNHNV and CDR2 is YYDKDF in the germline V gene (reference sequence). Deletions cut 1 base from V and 3 bases from J, with 10 bases between.

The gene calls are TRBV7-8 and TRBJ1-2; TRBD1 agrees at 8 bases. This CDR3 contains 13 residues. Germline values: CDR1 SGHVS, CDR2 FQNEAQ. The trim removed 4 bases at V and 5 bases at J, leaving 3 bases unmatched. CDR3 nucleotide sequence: TGTGCCAGCAGCTCACGGACAGGGTATGGCTACACCTTC. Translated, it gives CASSSRTGYGYTF.

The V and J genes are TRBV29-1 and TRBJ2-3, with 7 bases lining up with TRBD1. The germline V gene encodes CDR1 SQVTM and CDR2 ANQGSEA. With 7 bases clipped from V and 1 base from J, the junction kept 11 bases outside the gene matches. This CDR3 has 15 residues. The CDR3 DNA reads TGCAGCGCTGGTTCCAAGGGGGCTGGCACAGATACGCAGTATTTT. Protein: CSAGSKGAGTDTQYF.

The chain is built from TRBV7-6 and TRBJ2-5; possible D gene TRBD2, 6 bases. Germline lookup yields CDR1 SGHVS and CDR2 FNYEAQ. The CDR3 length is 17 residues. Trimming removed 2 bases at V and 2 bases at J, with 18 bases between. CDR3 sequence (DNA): TGTGCCAGCAGCTTAAACCCCCGGGGGTGGTGGCAAGAGACCCAGTACTTC. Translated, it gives CASSLNPRGWWQETQYF. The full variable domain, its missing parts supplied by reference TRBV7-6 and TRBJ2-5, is GAGVSQSPRYKVTKRGQDVALRCDPISGHVSLYWYRQALGQGPEFLTYFNYEAQQDKSGLPNDRFSAERPEGSISTLTIQRTEQRDSAMYRCASSLNPRGWWQETQYFGPGTRLLVL.

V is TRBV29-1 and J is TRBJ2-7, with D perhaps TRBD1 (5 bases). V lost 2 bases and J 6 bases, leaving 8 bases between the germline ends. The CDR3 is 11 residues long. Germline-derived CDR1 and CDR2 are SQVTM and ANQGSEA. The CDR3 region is CSVEQGSEQYF. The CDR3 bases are TGCAGCGTTGAACAGGGTAGCGAGCAGTACTTC.

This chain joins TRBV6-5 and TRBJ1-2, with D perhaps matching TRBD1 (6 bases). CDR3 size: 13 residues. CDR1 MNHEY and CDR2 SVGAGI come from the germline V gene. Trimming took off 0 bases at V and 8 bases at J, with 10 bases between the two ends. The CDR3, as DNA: TGTGCCAGCAGTTACTCCGCAGGGGAAGGCTACACCTTC. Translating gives CASSYSAGEGYTF.

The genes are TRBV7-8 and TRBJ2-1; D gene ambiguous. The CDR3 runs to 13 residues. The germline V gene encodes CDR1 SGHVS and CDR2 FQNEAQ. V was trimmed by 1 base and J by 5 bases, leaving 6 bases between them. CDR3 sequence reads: CASSLVQDNEQFF. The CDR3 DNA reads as TGTGCCAGCAGCTTAGTTCAGGACAATGAGCAGTTCTTC.

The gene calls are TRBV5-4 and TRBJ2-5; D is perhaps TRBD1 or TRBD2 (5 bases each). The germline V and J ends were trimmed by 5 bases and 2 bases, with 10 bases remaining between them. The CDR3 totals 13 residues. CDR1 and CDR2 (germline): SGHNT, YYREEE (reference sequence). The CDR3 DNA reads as TGTGCCAGCAGTAGGGGCGGGCAAGAGACCCAGTACTTC. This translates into CASSRGGQETQYF.

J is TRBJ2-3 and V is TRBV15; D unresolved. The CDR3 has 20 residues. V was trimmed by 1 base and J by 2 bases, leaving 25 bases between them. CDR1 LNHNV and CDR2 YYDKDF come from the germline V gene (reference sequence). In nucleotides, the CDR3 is TGTGCCACCAGCAGAGTTAAGTCACAGTGGGTGATTAACGACACAGATACGCAGTATTTT. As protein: CATSRVKSQWVINDTDTQYF.

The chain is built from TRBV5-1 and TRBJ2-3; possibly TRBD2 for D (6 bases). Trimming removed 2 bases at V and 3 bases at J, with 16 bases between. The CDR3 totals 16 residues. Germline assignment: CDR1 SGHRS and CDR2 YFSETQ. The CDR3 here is CASSFVRGGETDTQYF. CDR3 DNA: TGCGCCAGCAGCTTTGTTAGGGGAGGTGAGACAGATACGCAGTATTTT.